The 21 T cell receptor beta chains reported below all come from one sample, sequenced in a study of cytomegalovirus exposure and HLA in healthy donors. This PCR relied on a set of 60 Vbeta primers and 13 Jbeta primers. Some clones are missing from TCRdb's copy, which holds only in-frame ones; the method was immunoSEQ multiplex PCR. The profile shows roughly 140,000 clones, 64% of them singletons. The sample was PBMCs. These receptors were collected from a woman aged 25 to 39 in good health and CMV-seropositive.

This chain connects TRBV20-1 to TRBJ1-1, with D hard to call. Germline CDR1 is DFQATT and CDR2 is SNEGSKA (reference sequence). This CDR3 region has 10 residues. The CDR3 sequence: CTRTRNGAFF. CDR3 coding DNA: TGCACCAGAACGAGGAATGGAGCTTTCTTT.

Here the CDR3 reads CARNRGTRWTEAFF. Here the CDR3 DNA reads TGTGCCAGGAACAGGGGTACGAGGTGGACTGAAGCTTTCTTT. The genes are TRBV7-2 and TRBJ1-1; 7 bases fit TRBD1. J was trimmed by 5 bases and V by 9 bases; bases with no gene match: 12. The CDR3 sequence is 14 residues long. Germline assignment: CDR1 SGHTA and CDR2 FQGNSA.

This clone was seen only a few times. This chain uses TRBV5-1 with TRBJ2-3; D might be TRBD2 (6 bases). V was cut by 5 bases and J by 7 bases, with 14 bases left in between. The CDR3 consists of 13 residues. Per germline, CDR1 SGHRS and CDR2 YFSETQ. The CDR3 is CASSWDSWNTQYF. CDR3 coding DNA: TGCGCCAGCAGTTGGGACTCCTGGAATACGCAGTATTTT.

The chain uses TRBV11-3 and TRBJ2-1; tentative D call: TRBD1 (6 bases). Trimming took off 5 bases at V and 0 bases at J, with 14 bases between the two ends. Germline V gene lookup returns CDR1 SGHNT and CDR2 YENEEA. The CDR3 contains 16 residues. CDR3 bases: TGTGCCAGCAGCCCGACCGGGACACACTCCTACAATGAGCAGTTCTTC. The encoded protein is CASSPTGTHSYNEQFF.

The chain couples TRBV7-2 to TRBJ2-7; D perhaps matches TRBD2 (6 bases). Trimming removed 2 bases at V and 2 bases at J, with 16 bases between. CDR1 and CDR2 (germline): SGHTA, FQGNSA. The CDR3 covers 16 residues. CDR3 amino acids: CASSLTVGGTAYEQYF. The CDR3 DNA reads TGTGCCAGCAGCTTAACTGTCGGCGGGACGGCCTACGAGCAGTACTTC.

The sample holds a few counts of this clone. The genes are TRBV4-2 and TRBJ2-7; 12 bases fit TRBD2. Germline trimming cut 4 bases from V and 4 bases from J; bases unmatched to any gene: 8. Germline loops: CDR1 LGHNA, CDR2 YNFKEQ. The CDR3 length is 16 residues. This CDR3 is CASSPVTSGSVYEQYF. CDR3 DNA sequence: TGTGCCAGCAGCCCGGTGACTAGCGGGAGTGTTTACGAGCAGTACTTC.

The CDR3 sequence is CASSYSRPDSDTQYF. For the CDR3, the DNA is TGTGCCAGCAGTTACTCGCGGCCGGACAGTGATACGCAGTATTTT. The rearrangement joins TRBV6-5 to TRBJ2-3; possibly TRBD1 for D (6 bases). This CDR3 is built from 15 residues. V was shortened by 0 bases and J by 6 bases, with 13 bases between the two germline ends. Germline CDR1 is MNHEY and CDR2 is SVGAGI.

Only one count was recorded for this clone. The rearrangement joins TRBV19 to TRBJ1-1; no firm D call. The CDR3 sequence is 12 residues long. Germline V gene sequence: CDR1 LNHDA, CDR2 SQIVND (reference sequence). Trimming shortened V by 4 bases and J by 7 bases, and 10 bases separated the two germline ends. The chain's CDR3 is CASSKFGFEAFF. The DNA for the CDR3 is TGTGCCAGTAGTAAGTTCGGTTTTGAAGCTTTCTTT. Supplemented by reference TRBV19 and TRBJ1-1, the full variable domain reads DGGITQSPKYLFRKEGQNVTLSCEQNLNHDAMYWYRQDPGQGLRLIYYSQIVNDFQKGDIAEGYSVSREKKESFPLTVTSAQKNPTAFYLCASSKFGFEAFFGQGTRLTVV.

This clone occurred once. The genes are TRBV28 and TRBJ2-4; 8 nucleotides match TRBD2. Germline V CDR1 and CDR2: MDHEN, SYDVKM. CDR3 length: 14 amino acids. After removal of 6 bases from V and 7 bases from J, the junction contained 8 bases not matched to a gene. This CDR3 is CASRPGGDHNIQYF. In DNA form, the CDR3 reads TGTGCCAGCAGACCGGGGGGGGATCATAACATTCAGTACTTC.

The chain joins TRBV4-2 to TRBJ2-2; possible D gene TRBD2, 6 bases. Germline V gene sequence: CDR1 LGHNA, CDR2 YNFKEQ. The V end was cut by 1 base, the J end by 3 bases, with 9 bases between. The CDR3 contains 15 residues. CDR3 sequence reads: CASSQGLGDTGELFF. The CDR3 DNA sequence: TGTGCCAGCAGCCAAGGACTAGGGGACACCGGGGAGCTGTTTTTT.

V and J are TRBV7-2 and TRBJ2-1; D remains ambiguous. Deletions cut 6 bases from V and 0 bases from J, with 12 bases between. Germline loops: CDR1 SGHTA, CDR2 FQGNSA. This CDR3 has 15 residues. CDR3 sequence: CASSSFASSYNEQFF. The CDR3 DNA follows: TGTGCCAGCAGTTCCTTCGCTAGCTCCTACAATGAGCAGTTCTTC. The whole variable domain, filled in from reference TRBV7-2 and TRBJ2-1, reads GAGVSQSPSNKVTEKGKDVELRCDPISGHTALYWYRQSLGQGLEFLIYFQGNSAPDKSGLPSDRFSAERTGGSVSTLTIQRTQQEDSAVYLCASSSFASSYNEQFFGPGTRLTVL.

The gene calls are TRBV9 and TRBJ2-7, with TRBD1 identical over 8 bases. Germline V gives CDR1 SGDLS, CDR2 YYNGEE. The CDR3 runs 14 residues. Losses at the gene ends were 3 bases for V and 2 bases for J; bases not matched to a gene: 4. This CDR3 reads CASSATGAPYEQYF. For the CDR3, the DNA is TGTGCCAGCAGCGCGACAGGGGCCCCCTACGAGCAGTACTTC.

The rearrangement uses TRBV29-1 and TRBJ2-5, with 9 positions matching TRBD1. Germline V lookup: CDR1 SQVTM, CDR2 ANQGSEA. V gave up 7 bases and J gave up 4 bases; unmatched junction bases: 7. The CDR3 length is 13 residues. The CDR3 DNA sequence: TGCAGCGGCGCGGGACAGGGTGCAGAGACCCAGTACTTC. Translation gives CSGAGQGAETQYF.

Worth noting for this clone: The sample carries other DNA sequences with the same CDR3. The rearrangement links TRBV2 to TRBJ1-5; 7 nucleotides align to TRBD1. The CDR3 extends over 14 amino acids. V trimming: 2 bases; J trimming: 7 bases; junction bases outside the gene matches: 5. In germline, CDR1 is SNHLY, CDR2 FYNNEI. CDR3 nucleotides: TGTGCCAGCAGTGAACAAGGGGGCGGGCAGCCCCAGCATTTT. Its translation: CASSEQGGGQPQHF. The full variable domain, rest sourced from reference TRBV2 and TRBJ1-5, is EPEVTQTPSHQVTQMGQEVILRCVPISNHLYFYWYRQILGQKVEFLVSFYNNEISEKSEIFDDQFSVERPDGSNFTLKIRSTKLEDSAMYFCASSEQGGGQPQHFGDGTRLSIL.

The chain links TRBV5-6 to TRBJ2-5, with D possibly being TRBD2 (6 bases). This CDR3 region has 16 residues. V gave up 2 bases and J gave up 4 bases, with 18 bases separating them. Germline-derived CDR1 and CDR2 are SGHDT and YYEEEE. CDR3 coding DNA: TGTGCCAGCAGCTTCCCGGGGACTCAACGGGGAGAGACCCAGTACTTC. This codes for CASSFPGTQRGETQYF.

This clone was picked up a small number of times. The J gene is TRBJ1-6, the V gene TRBV11-2; D is perhaps TRBD1 (6 bases). Looked up from germline, CDR1 is SGHAT and CDR2 is FQNNGV. The V and J ends lost 0 bases and 9 bases respectively, with 12 bases between them. The CDR3 covers 15 residues. This CDR3 is CASSLETGFASPLHF. CDR3 DNA sequence: TGTGCCAGCAGCTTAGAGACAGGCTTCGCTTCACCCCTCCACTTT.

This chain connects TRBV7-2 to TRBJ1-1; the match to TRBD1 covers 10 bases. V lost 5 bases to trimming and J lost 6 bases; unmatched junction nucleotides: 6. Germline assignment: CDR1 SGHTA and CDR2 FQGNSA. There are 14 residues in the CDR3. The CDR3 protein is CASSPLGTGAEAFF. CDR3 nucleotides: TGTGCCAGCAGCCCACTCGGGACAGGGGCTGAAGCTTTCTTT. The full variable domain, in which reference TRBV7-2 and TRBJ1-1 provide the parts outside the CDR3, is GAGVSQSPSNKVTEKGKDVELRCDPISGHTALYWYRQSLGQGLEFLIYFQGNSAPDKSGLPSDRFSAERTGGSVSTLTIQRTQQEDSAVYLCASSPLGTGAEAFFGQGTRLTVV.

The gene calls are TRBV6-1 and TRBJ2-7; the D gene is possibly TRBD1 (6 bases). V was shortened by 5 bases and J by 5 bases, with 16 bases between the two germline ends. Germline CDR1 reads MNHNS; CDR2 reads SASEGT. The CDR3 extends over 14 amino acids. The CDR3: CASSLPRGVHEQYF. CDR3 sequence (DNA): TGTGCCAGCAGTCTCCCCAGGGGTGTCCACGAGCAGTACTTC.

V is TRBV5-1 and J is TRBJ2-7; D gene uncertain. V lost 2 bases to trimming and J lost 4 bases, with 13 bases between them. Germline CDR1 and CDR2: SGHRS and YFSETQ. The CDR3 extends over 14 amino acids. DNA of the CDR3: TGCGCCAGCAGCTTAACTACCGCGTCGTACGAGCAGTACTTC. It is translated as CASSLTTASYEQYF.

This clone was seen only a few times. The chain has TRBV5-1 and TRBJ2-2, with 8 positions matching TRBD1. The ends lost 3 bases at V and 6 bases at J; junction bases unmatched: 7. Germline V lookup: CDR1 SGHRS, CDR2 YFSETQ. The CDR3 has 15 amino acids. CDR3: CASSSGQAGAGELFF. DNA for the CDR3: TGCGCCAGCAGCTCGGGACAGGCAGGGGCCGGGGAGCTGTTTTTT.

The chain is built from TRBV19 and TRBJ1-2; D may be TRBD1 (6 bases). The length of the CDR3 is 14 residues. The germline gives CDR1 LNHDA, CDR2 SQIVND (reference sequence). V gave up 5 bases and J gave up 1 base, with 11 bases separating them. CDR3 residues: CASSDDRINYGYTF. In DNA, the CDR3 is TGTGCCAGTAGTGATGACAGGATTAACTATGGCTACACCTTC.